Below are 24 T cell receptor beta chains sequenced from a single sample in a study of chemoradiotherapy in HPV16-positive cancers. Sequenced by immunoSEQ multiplex PCR; TCRdb stores in-frame clones only, minus some. This sample has some 10,000 clones, with 80% to 85% found just once. The sequences come from blood, collected from a patient who underwent chemoradiotherapy. The receptors were gathered from a human donor with HPV-associated anogenital cancer.

A single count supports this clone. The genes are TRBV28 and TRBJ2-2; TRBD1 is a possible D gene (6 bases). Germline CDR1 MDHEN, CDR2 SYDVKM. Trimming stripped 5 bases from V and 4 bases from J, with 11 bases between. The CDR3 covers 14 residues. CDR3 nucleotides: TGTGCCAGCAGTAAACAGGGTGGCACCGGGGAGCTGTTTTTT. It is translated as CASSKQGGTGELFF.

V and J are TRBV7-9 and TRBJ2-7, with D perhaps matching TRBD2 (6 bases). V was shortened by 0 bases and J by 5 bases, with 17 bases between the two germline ends. CDR3 size: 16 residues. Germline V gene data show CDR1 as SEHNR and CDR2 as FQNEAQ (reference sequence). The CDR3 region is CASSLALMVAADEQYF. Here the CDR3 DNA reads TGTGCCAGCAGCTTAGCTCTGATGGTAGCGGCTGACGAGCAGTACTTC.

This clone has only a few counts. The chain employs TRBV28 and TRBJ2-7; D call uncertain. This CDR3 is built from 16 residues. Trimming left V 2 bases short and J 2 bases short, with 16 bases between. Germline V CDR1 and CDR2: MDHEN, SYDVKM. CDR3 in amino acids: CASSLDKFGLTYEQYF. The CDR3 DNA is TGTGCCAGCAGTTTAGATAAGTTCGGCTTGACCTACGAGCAGTACTTC.

The chain recombines TRBV6-5 with TRBJ1-3; TRBD1 might be the D (6 bases). Germline CDR1 reads MNHEY; CDR2 reads SVGAGI. Trimming shortened V by 7 bases and J by 0 bases, and 10 bases separated the two germline ends. This CDR3 spans 14 amino acids. In DNA, the CDR3 is TGTGCCAGCATCGGGGGCCTCTCTGGAAACACCATATATTTT. It codes for CASIGGLSGNTIYF.

The rearrangement uses TRBV7-6 and TRBJ1-2; 7 nucleotides line up with TRBD1. The CDR3 covers 15 residues. V gave up 4 bases and J gave up 8 bases; unmatched junction bases: 13. The germline gives CDR1 SGHVS, CDR2 FNYEAQ. DNA for the CDR3: TGTGCCAGCAGCTCCGGGACAGTGCCTTCATGGGGCTACACCTTC. It encodes CASSSGTVPSWGYTF.

The chain links TRBV28 to TRBJ1-2, with 10 bases aligning to TRBD1. Germline V CDR1 and CDR2: MDHEN, SYDVKM. V trimming: 4 bases; J trimming: 4 bases; junction bases outside the gene matches: 18. The CDR3 spans 19 residues. The CDR3 sequence: CASSSPGTPTGGGRYGYTF. The DNA of the CDR3 is TGTGCCAGCAGTTCCCCAGGGACCCCGACAGGGGGCGGTCGCTATGGCTACACCTTC.

The rearrangement links TRBV28 to TRBJ2-7; D tentatively fits TRBD1 or TRBD2 (5 bases each). This CDR3 is built from 15 residues. From germline, CDR1 is MDHEN and CDR2 SYDVKM. V lost 5 bases, J lost 3 bases, and 17 bases lay in between. The CDR3 sequence: CASSQTGTIHYEQYF. The CDR3 DNA reads as TGTGCCAGCAGTCAAACCGGGACCATCCACTACGAGCAGTACTTC.

The rearrangement uses TRBV9 and TRBJ2-5, with D unresolved. CDR3 length: 14 residues. Trimming stripped 3 bases from V and 0 bases from J, with 9 bases between. Germline-derived CDR1 and CDR2 are SGDLS and YYNGEE. The CDR3 loop reads CASSGHFDQETQYF. Written as DNA, the CDR3 is TGTGCCAGCAGCGGGCACTTCGACCAAGAGACCCAGTACTTC.

The chain joins TRBV7-2 to TRBJ2-7; 8 nucleotides agree with TRBD2. The CDR3 runs 15 residues. Germline-derived CDR1 and CDR2 are SGHTA and FQGNSA. J was trimmed by 5 bases and V by 1 base; bases with no gene match: 7. The CDR3 DNA reads TGTGCCAGCAGCTTAGGCGGGACTAGGCAGGACGAGCAGTACTTC. It yields the protein CASSLGGTRQDEQYF.

V and J are TRBV27 and TRBJ2-1; 7 nucleotides line up with TRBD1. The J segment lost 9 bases and the V segment lost 5 bases, leaving 16 bases of the junction unmatched. The CDR3 consists of 16 residues. The germline gives CDR1 MNHEY, CDR2 SMNVEV (reference sequence). Written as DNA, the CDR3 is TGTGCCAGCAGTAGGGACAGTTTCCCTGGCGGCGGTGAGCAGTTCTTC. Translating it yields CASSRDSFPGGGEQFF.

This clone came up once. V gene TRBV7-9 combines with J gene TRBJ2-7; D may be TRBD2 (7 bases). The CDR3 is 14 residues long. Trimming took 4 bases from V and 5 from J, leaving 15 bases between them. Germline V gene data show CDR1 as SEHNR and CDR2 as FQNEAQ (reference sequence). The CDR3 DNA follows: TGTGCCAGCAGCTCCCAAGGGGGAGGGGACGAGCAGTACTTC. Protein sequence: CASSSQGGGDEQYF.

This clone occurred a few times. V gene TRBV5-6 combines with J gene TRBJ1-2, with D perhaps matching TRBD1 (5 bases). The CDR3 runs 11 residues. Deletions cut 4 bases from V and 7 bases from J, with 8 bases between. Germline lookup yields CDR1 SGHDT and CDR2 YYEEEE. The CDR3 protein is CASSPGLGYTF. The CDR3 DNA is TGTGCCAGCAGCCCGGGGCTTGGCTACACCTTC.

The chain combines TRBV4-3 with TRBJ1-1; D gene unclear. The CDR3 sequence is 11 residues long. Germline lookup yields CDR1 LGHNA and CDR2 YSLEER. V lost 1 base, J lost 5 bases, and 2 bases lay in between. The CDR3 here is CASSQGTEAFF. In DNA, the CDR3 is TGCGCCAGCAGCCAAGGAACTGAAGCTTTCTTT.

This clone showed up just once. The gene calls are TRBV2 and TRBJ2-5, with 10 bases aligning to TRBD1. The germline gives CDR1 SNHLY, CDR2 FYNNEI. Trimming cost V 6 bases and J 2 bases; bases outside gene matches: 3. The CDR3 contains 14 residues. The CDR3 bases are TGTGCCAGCAGCGTGGACAGGGGGCAAGAGACCCAGTACTTC. Amino acids: CASSVDRGQETQYF.

The chain joins TRBV6-1 to TRBJ1-2; D remains unclear. The CDR3 runs 11 residues. The V end lost 8 bases, the J end lost 2 bases, and 6 bases lay between the germline ends. Germline V gene lookup returns CDR1 MNHNS and CDR2 SASEGT. The CDR3 reads CASYGNYGYTF. In DNA, the CDR3 is TGTGCCAGCTACGGGAACTATGGCTACACCTTC.

J is TRBJ2-3 and V is TRBV7-2, with D maybe TRBD2 (5 bases). Deletions cut 3 bases from V and 6 bases from J, with 13 bases between. From germline, CDR1 is SGHTA and CDR2 FQGNSA. This CDR3 spans 14 amino acids. The CDR3 is CASSFDYPPDTQYF. The CDR3 DNA follows: TGTGCCAGCAGCTTTGACTACCCCCCCGATACGCAGTATTTT.

The chain links TRBV9 to TRBJ1-2; D unresolved. V lost 4 bases and J 6 bases, leaving 13 bases between the germline ends. CDR3 length: 13 residues. Germline V gene data show CDR1 as SGDLS and CDR2 as YYNGEE. The CDR3 loop reads CASSPGGDDGYTF. The DNA of the CDR3 is TGTGCCAGCAGCCCTGGCGGGGATGATGGCTACACCTTC.

V usage is TRBV9 and J usage is TRBJ2-1, with D perhaps TRBD2 (5 bases). The CDR3 runs 12 residues. The ends were cut back, 1 base at V and 9 bases at J, with 8 bases in the middle. Germline values: CDR1 SGDLS, CDR2 YYNGEE. DNA of the CDR3: TGTGCCAGCAGCGTATCAGAGGGTGAGCAGTTCTTC. Translating it yields CASSVSEGEQFF.

The chain carries TRBV28 and TRBJ2-1; D uncertain. Looked up from germline, CDR1 is MDHEN and CDR2 is SYDVKM. The CDR3 consists of 15 residues. Trimming took off 6 bases at V and 2 bases at J, with 14 bases between the two ends. The CDR3 DNA reads TGTGCCAGCAGCAGCCGGGCGGTGGCCTACAATGAGCAGTTCTTC. This codes for CASSSRAVAYNEQFF.

This rearrangement joins TRBV18 to TRBJ2-3, with 9 bases matching TRBD1. J lost 6 bases, V lost 3 bases, and 7 bases had no gene match. This CDR3 comprises 15 residues. CDR1 KGHSH and CDR2 LQKENI come from the germline V gene. CDR3 sequence: CASSPGQGGMDTQYF. The CDR3, as DNA: TGTGCCAGCTCACCGGGACAGGGAGGTATGGATACGCAGTATTTT.

V is TRBV10-3 and J is TRBJ2-1, with D perhaps TRBD1 (5 bases). Germline V gene sequence: CDR1 ENHRY, CDR2 SYGVKD. V lost 6 bases and J 0 bases, leaving 12 bases between the germline ends. The CDR3 totals 15 residues. CDR3: CAIRPGQGSYNEQFF. Written as DNA, the CDR3 is TGTGCCATCAGGCCAGGTCAGGGCTCCTACAATGAGCAGTTCTTC.

The V gene is TRBV6-5, the J gene TRBJ1-2, with a weak D call TRBD1 (6 bases). The V end lost 2 bases, the J end lost 3 bases, and 13 bases lay between the germline ends. This CDR3 has 15 residues. Per the germline V gene, CDR1 is MNHEY and CDR2 is SVGAGI. The CDR3: CASSYGTGTYYGYTF. DNA of the CDR3: TGTGCCAGCAGTTACGGAACAGGGACCTACTATGGCTACACCTTC.

This chain uses TRBV7-2 with TRBJ2-4; D is perhaps TRBD2 (5 bases). CDR3 size: 14 residues. V was clipped by 5 bases and J by 2 bases, with 10 bases between them. The germline gives CDR1 SGHTA, CDR2 FQGNSA. The CDR3 protein is CASSALDSKNIQYF. The CDR3 DNA reads as TGTGCCAGCAGCGCACTAGATTCCAAAAACATTCAGTACTTC.

This sequence joins TRBV7-9 and TRBJ1-4; 7 bases fit TRBD1. CDR1 SEHNR and CDR2 FQNEAQ come from the germline V gene (reference sequence). The CDR3 totals 16 residues. The trim removed 5 bases at V and 4 bases at J, leaving 10 bases unmatched. The DNA of the CDR3 is TGTGCCAGCAGCCCCGACAGGGTGACCCTTAATGAAAAACTGTTTTTT. Translation: CASSPDRVTLNEKLFF.